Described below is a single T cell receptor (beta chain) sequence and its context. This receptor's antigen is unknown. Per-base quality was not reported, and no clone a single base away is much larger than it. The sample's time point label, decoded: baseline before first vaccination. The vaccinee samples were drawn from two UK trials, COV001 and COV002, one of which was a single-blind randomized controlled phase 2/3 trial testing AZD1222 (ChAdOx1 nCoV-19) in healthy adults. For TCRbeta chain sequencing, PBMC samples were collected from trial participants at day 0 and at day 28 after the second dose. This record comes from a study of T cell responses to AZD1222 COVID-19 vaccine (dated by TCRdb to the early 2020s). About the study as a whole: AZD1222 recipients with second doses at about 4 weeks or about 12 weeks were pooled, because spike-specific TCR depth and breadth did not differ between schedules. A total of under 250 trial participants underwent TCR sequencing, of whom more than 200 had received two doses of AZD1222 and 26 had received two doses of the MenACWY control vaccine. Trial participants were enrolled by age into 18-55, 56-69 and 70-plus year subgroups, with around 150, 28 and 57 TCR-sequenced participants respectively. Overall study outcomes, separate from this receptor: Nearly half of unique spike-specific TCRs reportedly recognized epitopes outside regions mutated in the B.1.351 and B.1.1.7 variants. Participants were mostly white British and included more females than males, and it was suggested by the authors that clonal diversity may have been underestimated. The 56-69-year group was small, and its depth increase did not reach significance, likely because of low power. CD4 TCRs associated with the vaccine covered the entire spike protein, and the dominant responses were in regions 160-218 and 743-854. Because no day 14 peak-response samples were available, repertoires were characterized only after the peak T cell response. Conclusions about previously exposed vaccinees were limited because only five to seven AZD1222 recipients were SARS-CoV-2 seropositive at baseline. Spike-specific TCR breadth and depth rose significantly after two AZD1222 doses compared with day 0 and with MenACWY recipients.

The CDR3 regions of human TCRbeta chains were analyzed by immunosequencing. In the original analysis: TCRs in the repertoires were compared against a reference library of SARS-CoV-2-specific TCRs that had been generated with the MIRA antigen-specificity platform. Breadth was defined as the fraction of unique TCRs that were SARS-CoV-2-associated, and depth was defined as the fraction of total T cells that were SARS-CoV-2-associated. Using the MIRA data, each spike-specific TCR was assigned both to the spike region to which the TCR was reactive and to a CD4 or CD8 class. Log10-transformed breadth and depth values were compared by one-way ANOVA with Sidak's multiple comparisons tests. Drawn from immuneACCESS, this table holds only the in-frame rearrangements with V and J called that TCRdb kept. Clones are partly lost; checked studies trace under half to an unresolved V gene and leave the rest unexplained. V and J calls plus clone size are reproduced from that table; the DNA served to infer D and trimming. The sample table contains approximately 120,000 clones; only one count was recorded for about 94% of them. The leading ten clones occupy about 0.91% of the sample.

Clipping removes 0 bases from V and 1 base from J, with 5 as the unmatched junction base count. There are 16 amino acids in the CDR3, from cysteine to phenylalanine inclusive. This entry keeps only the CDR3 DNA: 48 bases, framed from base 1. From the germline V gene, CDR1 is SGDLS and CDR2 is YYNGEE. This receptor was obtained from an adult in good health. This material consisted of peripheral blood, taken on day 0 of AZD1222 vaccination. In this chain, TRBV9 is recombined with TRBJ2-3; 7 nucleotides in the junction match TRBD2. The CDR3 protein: CASSVVGLAGTDTQYF. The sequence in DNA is TGTGCCAGCAGCGTAGTTGGTCTAGCGGGCACAGATACGCAGTATTTT.